The clone carrying this T cell receptor (beta chain) came up once. Its cognate antigen is unknown. Sequencing was performed with immunoSEQ multiplex PCR; in TCRdb, only in-frame clones are kept and a portion is missing. In the table there are tens of thousands of clones, about 75% of which are singletons. The data are from a study of a mutant IDH1 vaccine in newly diagnosed glioma. Points from the study as a whole: Of the patients, roughly 93% had vaccine-induced immune responses.

Germline CDR1 and CDR2: SEHNR and FQNEAQ (reference sequence). CDR3 length: 14 residues. The V end lost 1 base, the J end lost 6 bases, and 12 bases lay between the germline ends. Stated time point: week 47, end of study. Vaccinated patients received 300 ug of mutant IDH1 20-mer peptide per dose, with topical imiquimod. This specimen consisted of PBMCs, obtained from a glioma patient whose treatment included an IDH1 peptide vaccine. V gene TRBV7-9 combines with J gene TRBJ1-1; TRBD1 might be the D (5 bases). This sequence was found in a man aged 35 to 55 with glioma. CDR3 region: CASSLGGVVAEAFF. CDR3 DNA: TGTGCCAGCAGCTTAGGGGGGGTGGTGGCTGAAGCTTTCTTT. The full variable domain, with the rest looked up from reference TRBV7-9 and TRBJ1-1, is DTGVSQNPRHKITKRGQNVTFRCDPISEHNRLYWYRQTLGQGPEFLTYFQNEAQLEKSRLLSDRFSAERPKGSFSTLEIQRTEQGDSAMYLCASSLGGVVAEAFFGQGTRLTVV.